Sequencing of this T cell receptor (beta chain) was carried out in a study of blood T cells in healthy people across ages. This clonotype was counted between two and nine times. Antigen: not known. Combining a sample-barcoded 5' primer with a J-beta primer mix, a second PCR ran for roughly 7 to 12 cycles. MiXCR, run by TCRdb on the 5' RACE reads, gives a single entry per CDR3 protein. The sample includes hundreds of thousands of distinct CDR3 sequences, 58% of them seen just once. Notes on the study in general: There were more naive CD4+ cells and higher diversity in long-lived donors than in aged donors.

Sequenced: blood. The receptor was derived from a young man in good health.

CDR3 loop: CASSGDGPYEQYF. The CDR3 DNA reads TGTGCCAGCAGTGGCGACGGACCCTACGAGCAGTACTTC. This chain joins TRBV28 and TRBJ2-5; the D is unclear. With the DNA end fitting TRBJ2-7 better, the J assignment may be wrong. Germline V lookup: CDR1 MDHEN, CDR2 SYDVKM. This CDR3 contains 13 residues.